This T cell receptor (beta chain) was identified in a study of cytomegalovirus exposure and HLA in healthy donors. The germline gives CDR1 MNHNY, CDR2 SVGAGI (reference sequence). The CDR3 has 15 amino acids. The V gene end was trimmed by 6 bases and the J gene end by 0 bases; junction bases not matched to a gene: 7. It was with 60 Vbeta and 13 Jbeta primers that the PCR ran. The method was immunoSEQ multiplex PCR; TCRdb's version includes in-frame clones alone and lacks a portion of them. The sample consists of 99,000 or so clones, around four fifths of them appearing once. The sample was PBMCs. The genes are TRBV6-6 and TRBJ2-7; 8 bases align to TRBD2. This sequence was found in a woman in her thirties or forties in good health and CMV-seropositive. The CDR3 region has the DNA TGTGCCAGCAGACTAGGGACTAGGCACTCCTACGAGCAGTACTTC. Translated: CASRLGTRHSYEQYF.